This TCR beta chain was identified in a study of T cells in Graves' hyperthyroidism and ophthalmopathy. As concerns this clonotype: This sequence may be a read error, since a much larger clone differs from it by one base.

RNA transcripts were the template for amplifying TCR beta CDR3 regions. Using the HTBI primer set, a first-round RT-PCR was run on the TCR CDR3. From the multiplex PCR reads, TCRdb called clonotypes with MiXCR, one entry per CDR3 protein. The data hold approximately 710,000 distinct CDR3 sequences, with 15% to 20% observed a single time. The CDR3 totals 15 residues. CDR1 and CDR2 (germline): SGHVS, FNYEAQ. The germline V and J ends were trimmed by 2 bases and 5 bases, with 13 bases remaining between them. The rearrangement links TRBV7-6 to TRBJ2-1; weak D call: TRBD1 (5 bases). Sequenced: blood. This receptor was taken from a man aged 50 to 59 with Graves' hyperthyroidism. The CDR3 DNA is TGTGCCAGCAGCTTATCAGGGAACGTCGACAATGAGCAGTTCTTC. Protein product: CASSLSGNVDNEQFF.